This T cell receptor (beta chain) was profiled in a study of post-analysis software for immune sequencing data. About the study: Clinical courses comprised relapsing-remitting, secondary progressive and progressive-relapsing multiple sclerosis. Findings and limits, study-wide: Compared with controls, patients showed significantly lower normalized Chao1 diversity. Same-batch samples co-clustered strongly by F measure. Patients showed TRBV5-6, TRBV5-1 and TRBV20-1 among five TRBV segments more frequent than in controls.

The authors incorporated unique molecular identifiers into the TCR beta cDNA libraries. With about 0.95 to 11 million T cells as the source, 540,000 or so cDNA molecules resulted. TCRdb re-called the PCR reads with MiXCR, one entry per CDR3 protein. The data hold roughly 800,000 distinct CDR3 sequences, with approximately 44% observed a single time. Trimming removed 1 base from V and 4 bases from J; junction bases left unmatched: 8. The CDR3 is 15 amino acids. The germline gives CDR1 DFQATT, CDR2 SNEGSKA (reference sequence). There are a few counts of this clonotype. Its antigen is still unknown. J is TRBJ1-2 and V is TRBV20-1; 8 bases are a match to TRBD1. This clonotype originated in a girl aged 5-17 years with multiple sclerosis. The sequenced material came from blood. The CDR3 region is CSARGVLGTGYGYTF. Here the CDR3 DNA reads TGCAGTGCTAGAGGAGTCTTAGGGACAGGCTATGGCTACACCTTC.